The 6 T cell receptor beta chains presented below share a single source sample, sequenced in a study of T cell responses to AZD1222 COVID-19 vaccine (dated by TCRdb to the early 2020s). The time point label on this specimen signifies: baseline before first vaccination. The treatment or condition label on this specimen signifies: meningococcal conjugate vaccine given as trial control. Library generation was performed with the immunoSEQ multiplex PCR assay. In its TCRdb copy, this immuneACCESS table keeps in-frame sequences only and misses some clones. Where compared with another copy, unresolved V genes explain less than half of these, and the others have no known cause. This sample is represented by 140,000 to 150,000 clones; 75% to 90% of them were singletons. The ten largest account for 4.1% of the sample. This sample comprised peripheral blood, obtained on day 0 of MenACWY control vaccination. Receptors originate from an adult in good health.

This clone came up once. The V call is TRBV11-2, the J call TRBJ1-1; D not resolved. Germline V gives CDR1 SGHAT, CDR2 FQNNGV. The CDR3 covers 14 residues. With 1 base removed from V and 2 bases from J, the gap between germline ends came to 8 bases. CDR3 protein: CASSLVTGNTEAFF. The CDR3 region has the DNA TGTGCCAGCAGCTTAGTGACGGGAAACACTGAAGCTTTCTTT.

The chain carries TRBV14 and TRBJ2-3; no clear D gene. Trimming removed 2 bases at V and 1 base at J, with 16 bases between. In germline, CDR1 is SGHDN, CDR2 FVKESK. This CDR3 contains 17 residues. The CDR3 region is CASSQSWARHRTDTQYF. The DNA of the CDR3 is TGTGCCAGCAGCCAATCCTGGGCCCGACACCGCACAGATACGCAGTATTTT.

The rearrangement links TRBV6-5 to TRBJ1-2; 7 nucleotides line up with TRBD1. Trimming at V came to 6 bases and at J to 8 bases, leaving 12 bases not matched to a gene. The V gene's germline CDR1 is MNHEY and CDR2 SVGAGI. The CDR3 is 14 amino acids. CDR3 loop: CASSPTGQSRGYTF. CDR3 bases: TGTGCCAGCAGCCCGACGGGACAGTCTAGGGGCTACACCTTC.

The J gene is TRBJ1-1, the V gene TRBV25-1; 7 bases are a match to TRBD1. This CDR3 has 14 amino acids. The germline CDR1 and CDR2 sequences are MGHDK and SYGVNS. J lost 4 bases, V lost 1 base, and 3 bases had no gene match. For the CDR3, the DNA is TGTGCCAGCAGTGAATTCAAGGGGGCCACTGAAGCTTTCTTT. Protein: CASSEFKGATEAFF.

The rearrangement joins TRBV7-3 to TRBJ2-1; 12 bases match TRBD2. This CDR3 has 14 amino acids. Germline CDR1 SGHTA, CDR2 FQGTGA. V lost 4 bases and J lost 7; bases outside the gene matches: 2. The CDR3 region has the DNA TGTGCCAGCAGCTCTGGGACTAGCGGGAATGAGCAGTTCTTC. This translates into CASSSGTSGNEQFF.

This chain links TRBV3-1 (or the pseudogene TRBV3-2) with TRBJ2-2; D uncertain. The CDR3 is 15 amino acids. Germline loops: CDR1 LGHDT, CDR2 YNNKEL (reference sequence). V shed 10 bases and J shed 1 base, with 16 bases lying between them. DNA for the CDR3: TGTGCCACTTCAATGATAACACTGAACACCGGGGAGCTGTTTTTT. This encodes CATSMITLNTGELFF.